This T cell receptor (beta chain) came from a study of cytomegalovirus exposure and HLA in healthy donors. A multiplex PCR was run with 60 Vbeta primers and 13 Jbeta primers. TCRdb's table, derived via immunoSEQ multiplex PCR, lists solely in-frame clones and lacks some. The sample includes about 99,000 clones, around 82% of them seen just once. V trimming: 5 bases; J trimming: 6 bases; junction bases outside the gene matches: 11. Germline CDR1 reads PRHDT; CDR2 reads FYEKMQ (reference sequence). The CDR3 loop spans 15 amino acids. What was sequenced was PBMCs. V usage is TRBV13 and J usage is TRBJ1-2, with 8 bases lining up with TRBD1. The TCR sequence derives from a young woman in good health and CMV-seropositive. The CDR3 DNA sequence: TGTGCCAGCAGCCTCCTCGGGCAGGGGGCGCATGGCTACACCTTC. It encodes CASSLLGQGAHGYTF.